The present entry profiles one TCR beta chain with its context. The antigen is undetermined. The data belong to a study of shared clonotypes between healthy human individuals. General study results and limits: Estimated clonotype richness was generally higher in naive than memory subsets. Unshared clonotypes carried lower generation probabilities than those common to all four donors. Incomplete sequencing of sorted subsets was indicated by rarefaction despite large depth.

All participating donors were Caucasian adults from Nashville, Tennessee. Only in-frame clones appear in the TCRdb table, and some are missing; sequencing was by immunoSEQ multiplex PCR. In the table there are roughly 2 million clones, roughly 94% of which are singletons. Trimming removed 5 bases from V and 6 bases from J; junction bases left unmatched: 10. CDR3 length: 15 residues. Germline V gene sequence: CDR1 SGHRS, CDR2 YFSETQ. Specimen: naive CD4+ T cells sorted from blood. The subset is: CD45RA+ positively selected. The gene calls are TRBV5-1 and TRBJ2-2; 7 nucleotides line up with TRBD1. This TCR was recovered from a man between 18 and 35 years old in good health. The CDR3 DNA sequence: TGCGCCAGCAGTCCGACAGGGAAAGAGGCCGGGGAGCTGTTTTTT. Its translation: CASSPTGKEAGELFF.